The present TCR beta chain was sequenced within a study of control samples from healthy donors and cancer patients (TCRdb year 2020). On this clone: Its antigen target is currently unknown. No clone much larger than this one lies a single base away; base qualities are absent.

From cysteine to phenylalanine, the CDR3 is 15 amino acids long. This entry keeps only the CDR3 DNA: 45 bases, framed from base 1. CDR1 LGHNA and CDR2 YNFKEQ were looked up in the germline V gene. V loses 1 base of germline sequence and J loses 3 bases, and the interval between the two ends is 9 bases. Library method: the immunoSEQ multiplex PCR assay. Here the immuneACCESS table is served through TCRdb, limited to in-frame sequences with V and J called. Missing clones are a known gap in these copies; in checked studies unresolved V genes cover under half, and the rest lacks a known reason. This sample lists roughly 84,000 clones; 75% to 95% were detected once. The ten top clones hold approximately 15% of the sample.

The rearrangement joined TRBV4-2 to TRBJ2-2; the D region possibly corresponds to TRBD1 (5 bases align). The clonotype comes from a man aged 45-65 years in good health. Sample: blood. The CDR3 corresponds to CASSQVPGHTGELFF. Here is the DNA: TGTGCCAGCAGCCAAGTGCCAGGGCACACCGGGGAGCTGTTTTTT.